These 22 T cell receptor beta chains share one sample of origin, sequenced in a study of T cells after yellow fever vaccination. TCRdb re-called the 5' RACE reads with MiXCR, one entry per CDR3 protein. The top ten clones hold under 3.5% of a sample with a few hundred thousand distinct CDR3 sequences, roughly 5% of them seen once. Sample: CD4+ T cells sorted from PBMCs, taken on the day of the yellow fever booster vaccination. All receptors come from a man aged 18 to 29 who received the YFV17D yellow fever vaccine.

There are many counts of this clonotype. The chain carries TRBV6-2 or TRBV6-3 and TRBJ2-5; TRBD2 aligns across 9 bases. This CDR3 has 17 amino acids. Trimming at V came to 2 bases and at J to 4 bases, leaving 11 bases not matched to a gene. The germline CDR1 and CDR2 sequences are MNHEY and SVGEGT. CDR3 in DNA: TGTGCCAGCAGTTACGACGGTAGCGGGGGTTGGGCAGAGACCCAGTACTTC. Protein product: CASSYDGSGGWAETQYF.

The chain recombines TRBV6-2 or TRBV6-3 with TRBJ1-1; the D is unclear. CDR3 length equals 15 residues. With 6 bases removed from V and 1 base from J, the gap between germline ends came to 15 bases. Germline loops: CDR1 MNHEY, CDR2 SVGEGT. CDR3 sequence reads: CASRPTEQRNTEAFF. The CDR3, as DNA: TGTGCCAGCAGACCGACCGAACAGAGGAACACTGAAGCTTTCTTT.

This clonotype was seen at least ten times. In DNA, the CDR3 is TGTGCCAGCAGTCCCCACGCGTCTAACTATGGCTACACCTTC. It translates to CASSPHASNYGYTF. The V gene is TRBV12-3 or TRBV12-4, the J gene TRBJ1-2; no firm D call. The CDR3 sequence is 14 residues long. V dropped 5 bases and J dropped 0 bases, with 10 bases sitting between them.

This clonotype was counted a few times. CDR3 region: CASKKDTSNQPQHF. The CDR3 DNA is TGTGCCAGCAAAAAAGATACCAGCAATCAGCCCCAGCATTTT. The genes are TRBV6-6 and TRBJ1-5, with D unclear. The CDR3 length is 14 residues. V was cut by 7 bases and J by 1 base, with 11 bases left in between. CDR1 is MNHNY, CDR2 SVGAGI, per germline (reference sequence).

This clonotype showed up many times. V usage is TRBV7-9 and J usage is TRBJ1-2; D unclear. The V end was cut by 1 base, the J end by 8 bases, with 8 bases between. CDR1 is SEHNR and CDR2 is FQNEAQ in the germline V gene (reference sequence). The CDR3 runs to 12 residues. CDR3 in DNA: TGTGCCAGCAGCTTAGAAGTAAGAGGCTACACCTTC. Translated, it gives CASSLEVRGYTF.

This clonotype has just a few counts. The CDR3 region is CASSFRPGPSEQYF. The CDR3 bases are TGCGCCAGCAGCTTCCGACCAGGGCCCTCCGAGCAGTACTTC. V usage is TRBV5-1 and J usage is TRBJ2-7, with D possibly being TRBD1 (5 bases). Germline V gene lookup returns CDR1 SGHRS and CDR2 YFSETQ. Trimming took off 2 bases at V and 6 bases at J, with 15 bases between the two ends. This CDR3 region has 14 residues.

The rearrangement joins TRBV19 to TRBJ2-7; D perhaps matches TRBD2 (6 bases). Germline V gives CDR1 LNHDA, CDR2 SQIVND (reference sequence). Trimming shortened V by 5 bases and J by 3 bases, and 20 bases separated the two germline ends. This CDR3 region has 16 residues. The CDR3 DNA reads TGTGCCAGTAGTTTGTCTGGGAGGAGAACAAGCTACGAGCAGTACTTC. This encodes CASSLSGRRTSYEQYF.

CDR3 residues: CASSKPELRYNSPLHF. In DNA form, the CDR3 reads TGTGCCAGCAGCAAGCCAGAACTAAGATATAATTCACCCCTCCACTTT. The gene calls are TRBV6-5 and TRBJ1-6, with D unresolved. Trimming took off 6 bases at V and 4 bases at J, with 16 bases between the two ends. This CDR3 is 16 amino acids long. The germline V gene has CDR1 MNHEY and CDR2 SVGAGI.

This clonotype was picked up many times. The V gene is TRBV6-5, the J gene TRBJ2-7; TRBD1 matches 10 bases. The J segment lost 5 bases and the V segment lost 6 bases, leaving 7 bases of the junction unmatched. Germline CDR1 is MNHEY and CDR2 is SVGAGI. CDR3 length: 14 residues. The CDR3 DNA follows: TGTGCCAGCAGGCCCGGGGACAGGGGCGACGAGCAGTACGTC. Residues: CASRPGDRGDEQYV.

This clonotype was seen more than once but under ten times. CDR3 sequence reads: CATTENRGQPQHF. The CDR3 nucleotides read TGTGCCACCACGGAAAACAGGGGGCAGCCCCAGCATTTT. This chain joins TRBV10-3 and TRBJ1-5, with 8 bases aligning to TRBD1. V trimming: 10 bases; J trimming: 7 bases; junction bases outside the gene matches: 9. The germline V gene has CDR1 ENHRY and CDR2 SYGVKD. CDR3 size: 13 residues.

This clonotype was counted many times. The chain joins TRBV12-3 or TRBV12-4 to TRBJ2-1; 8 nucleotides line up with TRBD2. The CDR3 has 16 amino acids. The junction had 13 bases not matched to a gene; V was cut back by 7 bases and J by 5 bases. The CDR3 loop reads CASILQGLAGNNEQFF. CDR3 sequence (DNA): TGTGCCAGCATCCTCCAAGGGCTAGCGGGTAACAATGAGCAGTTCTTC.

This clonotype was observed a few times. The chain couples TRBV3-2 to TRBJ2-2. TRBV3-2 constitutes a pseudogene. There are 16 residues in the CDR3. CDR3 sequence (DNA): TGTGCCAGCAGCCAAGCGGGCAGAGACCACACCGGGGAGCTGTTTTTT. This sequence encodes CASSQAGRDHTGELFF.

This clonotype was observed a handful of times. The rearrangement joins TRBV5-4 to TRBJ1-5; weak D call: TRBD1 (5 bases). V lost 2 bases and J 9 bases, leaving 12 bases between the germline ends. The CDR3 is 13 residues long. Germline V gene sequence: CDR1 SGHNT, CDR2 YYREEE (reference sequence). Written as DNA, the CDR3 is TGTGCCAGCAGCTTTGACTTTGGGGGGCCCCAGCATTTT. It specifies CASSFDFGGPQHF. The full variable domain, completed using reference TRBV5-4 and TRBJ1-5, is ETGVTQSPTHLIKTRGQQVTLRCSSQSGHNTVSWYQQALGQGPQFIFQYYREEENGRGNFPPRFSGLQFPNYSSELNVNALELDDSALYLCASSFDFGGPQHFGDGTRLSIL.

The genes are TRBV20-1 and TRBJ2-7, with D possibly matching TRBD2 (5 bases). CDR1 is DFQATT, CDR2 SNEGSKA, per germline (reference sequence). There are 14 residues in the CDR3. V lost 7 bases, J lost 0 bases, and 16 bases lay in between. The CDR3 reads CSVRGGRISYEQYV. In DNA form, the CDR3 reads TGCAGTGTAAGAGGTGGGAGAATCTCCTACGAGCAGTACGTC.

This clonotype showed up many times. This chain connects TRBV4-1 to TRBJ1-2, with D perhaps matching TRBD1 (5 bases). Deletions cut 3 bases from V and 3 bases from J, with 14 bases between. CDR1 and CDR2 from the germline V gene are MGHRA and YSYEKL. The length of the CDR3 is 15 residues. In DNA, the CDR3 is TGCGCCAGCAGCCATTCCCGGGACGGAGACTATGGCTACACCTTC. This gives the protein CASSHSRDGDYGYTF.

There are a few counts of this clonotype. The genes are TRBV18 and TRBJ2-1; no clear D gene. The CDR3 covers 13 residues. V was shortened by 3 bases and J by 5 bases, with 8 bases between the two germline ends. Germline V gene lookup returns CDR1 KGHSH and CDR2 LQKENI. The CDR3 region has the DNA TGTGCCAGCTCACCCGCGATAAACAATGAGCAGTTCTTC. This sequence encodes CASSPAINNEQFF.

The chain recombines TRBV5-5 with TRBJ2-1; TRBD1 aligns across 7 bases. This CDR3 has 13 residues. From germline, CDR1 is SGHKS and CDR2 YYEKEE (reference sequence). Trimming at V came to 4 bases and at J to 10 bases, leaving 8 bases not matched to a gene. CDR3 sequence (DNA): TGTGCCAGCAGCCCGACAGGGCGCGGGGAGCAGTTCTTC. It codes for CASSPTGRGEQFF.

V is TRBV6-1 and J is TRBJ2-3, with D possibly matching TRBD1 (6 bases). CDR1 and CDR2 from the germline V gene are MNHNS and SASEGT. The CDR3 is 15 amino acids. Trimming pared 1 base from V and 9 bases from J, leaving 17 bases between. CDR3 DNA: TGTGCCAGCAGTGAAGGGGGGCAGGCCGAAATAACGCAGTATTTT. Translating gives CASSEGGQAEITQYF.

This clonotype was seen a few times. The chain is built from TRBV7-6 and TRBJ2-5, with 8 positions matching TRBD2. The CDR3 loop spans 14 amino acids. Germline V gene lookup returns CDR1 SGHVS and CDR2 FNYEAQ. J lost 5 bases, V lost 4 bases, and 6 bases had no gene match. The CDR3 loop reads CASSYLAGLETQYF. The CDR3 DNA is TGTGCCAGCAGCTATCTAGCGGGTTTGGAGACCCAGTACTTC.

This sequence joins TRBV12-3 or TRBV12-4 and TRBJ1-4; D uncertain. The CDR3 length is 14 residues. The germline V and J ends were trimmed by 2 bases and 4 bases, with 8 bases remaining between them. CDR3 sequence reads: CASSLPLLNEKLFF. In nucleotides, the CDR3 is TGTGCCAGCAGTTTACCCCTCCTTAATGAAAAACTGTTTTTT.

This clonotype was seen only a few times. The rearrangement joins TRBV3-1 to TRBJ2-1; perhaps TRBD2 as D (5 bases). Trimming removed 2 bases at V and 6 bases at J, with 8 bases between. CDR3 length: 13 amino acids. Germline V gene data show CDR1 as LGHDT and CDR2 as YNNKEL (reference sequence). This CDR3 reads CASSQSGSNEQFF. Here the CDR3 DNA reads TGTGCCAGCAGCCAATCGGGGTCCAATGAGCAGTTCTTC.

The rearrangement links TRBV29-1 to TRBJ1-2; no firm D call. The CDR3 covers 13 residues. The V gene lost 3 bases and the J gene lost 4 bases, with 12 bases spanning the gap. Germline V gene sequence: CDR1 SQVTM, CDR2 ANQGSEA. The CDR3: CSVDGSTGYGYTF. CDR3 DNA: TGCAGCGTTGACGGCAGCACCGGCTATGGCTACACCTTC.